This T cell receptor beta chain stems from a study of T cell responses to AZD1222 COVID-19 vaccine. Study summary: Second doses at about 4 or about 12 weeks were pooled.

Using immunoSEQ multiplex PCR, the repertoire was profiled, and TCRdb retains in-frame clones only, with some absent. The repertoire holds some 130,000 clones, with 93% as singletons. Concerning this clone itself: Antigen specificity is unknown.

CDR3 length: 15 amino acids. V was cut by 4 bases and J by 3 bases, with 14 bases left in between. Per germline, CDR1 SGHDN and CDR2 FVKESK. Study conclusions and caveats: After two AZD1222 doses, spike-specific TCR breadth and depth rose versus day 0. Possibly, clonal diversity was underestimated; donors were largely white British and included more females. Targets within unmutated variant regions were reportedly found for nearly half of spike-specific TCRs.

The source material was peripheral blood, sampled on day 0 of AZD1222 vaccination. The V gene is TRBV14, the J gene TRBJ2-3; D perhaps matches TRBD2 (6 bases). This receptor was taken from an adult in good health. The CDR3 loop reads CASSRAYGRTDTQYF. The CDR3 DNA is TGTGCCAGCAGCCGCGCCTACGGGAGAACAGATACGCAGTATTTT.